These 22 T cell receptor beta chains share one sample of origin, sequenced in a study of identical twins. MiXCR, applied by TCRdb to the 5' RACE reads, yields one record per CDR3 protein. The sample holds about 240,000 distinct CDR3 sequences; over 9.5% are singletons and the top ten take 9% to 10%. The material sequenced was memory T cells sorted from blood. The receptors shown here come from a man aged 45-60 years in good health.

The sample holds many counts of this clonotype. The J gene is TRBJ2-5, the V gene TRBV6-5; 8 bases line up with TRBD1. Per the germline V gene, CDR1 is MNHEY and CDR2 is SVGAGI. J was trimmed by 5 bases and V by 6 bases; bases with no gene match: 17. The CDR3 extends over 17 amino acids. The DNA for the CDR3 is TGTGCCAGCAGCTACCGGACCGGGACAGGTAGTAAGGAGACCCAGTACTTC. Translation: CASSYRTGTGSKETQYF.

V is TRBV9 and J is TRBJ1-6; D ambiguous. The CDR3 runs 13 residues. The germline V gene encodes CDR1 SGDLS and CDR2 YYNGEE. Trimming took 0 bases from V and 7 from J, leaving 5 bases between them. Here the CDR3 DNA reads TGTGCCAGCAGCGTAGAGGCCAATTCACCCCTCCACTTT. Translated, it gives CASSVEANSPLHF.

V is TRBV24-1 and J is TRBJ2-1, with no clear D. Germline V gene sequence: CDR1 KGHDR, CDR2 SFDVKD. The CDR3 runs 14 residues. V was cut by 1 base and J by 8 bases, with 11 bases left in between. CDR3 loop: CATSDFGPNHEQFF. The CDR3 DNA reads as TGTGCCACCAGTGATTTCGGGCCTAACCATGAGCAGTTCTTC.

This chain uses TRBV28 with TRBJ2-1; no clear D gene. CDR1 MDHEN and CDR2 SYDVKM come from the germline V gene. Trimming left V 7 bases short and J 4 bases short, with 23 bases between. The CDR3 runs to 17 residues. CDR3 in amino acids: CASTHHGVGTGYNEQFF. CDR3 nucleotides: TGTGCCAGCACCCATCATGGTGTAGGAACTGGGTACAATGAGCAGTTCTTC.

The CDR3 DNA reads as TGTGCCATCAGTGAAAGGTCGGCGAGAGACTCTGGCTACACCTTC. Encoded protein: CAISERSARDSGYTF. The chain joins TRBV10-3 to TRBJ1-2; D ambiguous. The germline CDR1 and CDR2 sequences are ENHRY and SYGVKD. The CDR3 length is 15 residues. V was cut by 3 bases and J by 7 bases, with 18 bases left in between.

The chain carries TRBV4-3 and TRBJ1-2; 10 bases fit TRBD1. CDR1 is LGHNA and CDR2 is YSLEER in the germline V gene. V lost 4 bases and J lost 5; bases outside the gene matches: 7. The CDR3 has 15 residues. CDR3 in amino acids: CASSRTGQGTYGYTF. CDR3 sequence (DNA): TGCGCCAGCAGCCGGACGGGACAGGGGACTTATGGCTACACCTTC.

This clonotype was counted between two and nine times. V is TRBV24-1 and J is TRBJ1-3; no definite D call. Per germline, CDR1 KGHDR and CDR2 SFDVKD. This CDR3 region has 19 residues. Trimming removed 6 bases at V and 3 bases at J, with 26 bases between. CDR3 amino acids: CATSRKCGEPAVCGNTIYF. In DNA form, the CDR3 reads TGTGCCACCAGTAGAAAATGTGGGGAGCCAGCTGTTTGTGGAAACACCATATATTTT.

This clonotype was seen many times. The V call is TRBV4-2, the J call TRBJ2-5; 7 bases line up with TRBD1. Germline CDR1 and CDR2: LGHNA and YNFKEQ. The CDR3 is made up of 14 amino acids. The J segment lost 5 bases and the V segment lost 0 bases, leaving 3 bases of the junction unmatched. CDR3 region: CASSQEDRRETQYF. In nucleotides, the CDR3 is TGTGCCAGCAGCCAAGAGGACAGGAGGGAGACCCAGTACTTC.

This clonotype was detected ten times or more. The rearrangement joins TRBV7-2 to TRBJ2-3, with D unclear. The CDR3 has 14 amino acids. V lost 0 bases and J lost 1, with 5 bases in between. The germline V gene encodes CDR1 SGHTA and CDR2 FQGNSA. The CDR3 spells CASSLATGTDTQYF. CDR3 DNA: TGTGCCAGCAGCTTAGCGACGGGCACAGATACGCAGTATTTT.

The chain combines TRBV12-3 or TRBV12-4 with TRBJ1-2; 7 nucleotides line up with TRBD1. The junction had 13 bases not matched to a gene; V was cut back by 6 bases and J by 6 bases. The CDR3 has 15 residues. The CDR3 nucleotides are TGTGCCAGCAGCGCCCTGGACAGGAGGCTGAATGGCTACACCTTC. Its protein product is CASSALDRRLNGYTF.

This clonotype was counted only a few times. This chain uses TRBV20-1 with TRBJ2-2, with TRBD2 matching 8 bases. CDR3 length: 15 residues. Trimming cost V 3 bases and J 1 base; bases outside gene matches: 4. The V gene's germline CDR1 is DFQATT and CDR2 SNEGSKA (reference sequence). The CDR3, as DNA: TGCAGTGCTAGGAGTCTAGCGGGGAACACCGGGGAGCTGTTTTTT. Amino acids: CSARSLAGNTGELFF.

This clonotype was observed many times. V and J are TRBV6-2 or TRBV6-3 and TRBJ2-5, with 8 bases that match TRBD2. The length of the CDR3 is 17 residues. Germline values: CDR1 MNHEY, CDR2 SVGEGT. V shed 2 bases and J 2 bases; nucleotides not matched to a gene: 10. DNA for the CDR3: TGTGCCAGCAGTTACACCAGCGGGGGAAGACTTCAAGAGACCCAGTACTTC. Translating gives CASSYTSGGRLQETQYF.

In its sample, this clonotype was seen a few times. The chain has TRBV12-3 or TRBV12-4 and TRBJ1-6, with 8 bases aligning to TRBD1. The trim removed 5 bases at V and 10 bases at J, leaving 7 bases unmatched. The CDR3 consists of 14 residues. Written as DNA, the CDR3 is TGTGCCAGCAGTCCCCAGGGGGCAAAGTCACCCCTCCACTTT. This sequence encodes CASSPQGAKSPLHF.

This clonotype was detected only a few times. V usage is TRBV5-6 and J usage is TRBJ2-7; 9 bases align to TRBD2. CDR3 length equals 16 residues. Germline V gene data show CDR1 as SGHDT and CDR2 as YYEEEE. V shed 4 bases, J shed 0 bases, and the junction held 8 bases outside the gene matches. CDR3 loop: CASSRYLAGDSYEQYF. The DNA of the CDR3 is TGTGCCAGCAGCCGTTACTTAGCGGGGGACTCCTACGAGCAGTACTTC. The full variable domain, with the rest looked up from reference TRBV5-6 and TRBJ2-7, is DAGVTQSPTHLIKTRGQQVTLRCSPKSGHDTVSWYQQALGQGPQFIFQYYEEEERQRGNFPDRFSGHQFPNYSSELNVNALLLGDSALYLCASSRYLAGDSYEQYFGPGTRLTVT.

This clonotype has ten or more counts. This chain connects TRBV10-3 to TRBJ1-2; TRBD1 is a possible D gene (5 bases). Trimming pared 5 bases from V and 8 bases from J, leaving 21 bases between. The CDR3 is 15 residues long. The germline gives CDR1 ENHRY, CDR2 SYGVKD. The CDR3: CAISTPTGTQEGYTF. The CDR3 DNA reads TGTGCCATCAGTACACCCACCGGGACCCAGGAAGGCTACACCTTC.

The genes are TRBV5-1 and TRBJ2-1; tentative D call: TRBD1 (5 bases). This CDR3 spans 14 amino acids. CDR1 is SGHRS and CDR2 is YFSETQ in the germline V gene. Between the trimmed V and J ends, which lost 2 bases and 4 bases, there was a span of 10 bases. This chain's CDR3 is CASSLEQVYNEQFF. CDR3 nucleotide sequence: TGCGCCAGCAGCTTAGAACAGGTTTACAATGAGCAGTTCTTC.

In its sample, this clonotype was seen many times. This chain joins TRBV10-3 and TRBJ2-1; 7 positions agree with TRBD2. There are 14 residues in the CDR3. CDR1 and CDR2 from the germline V gene are ENHRY and SYGVKD. V shed 2 bases and J 9 bases; nucleotides not matched to a gene: 7. The CDR3 loop is CAISERGSRGEQFF. The CDR3, as DNA: TGTGCCATCAGTGAGCGCGGGAGTAGGGGTGAGCAGTTCTTC.

This clonotype has at least ten counts. The V gene is TRBV7-9, the J gene TRBJ2-7, with TRBD1 matching over 8 bases. Germline assignment: CDR1 SEHNR and CDR2 FQNEAQ (reference sequence). This CDR3 region has 17 residues. V shed 1 base and J 1 base; nucleotides not matched to a gene: 9. The CDR3, as DNA: TGTGCCAGCAGCTTAGGAGGTGTCAGGGGGCTTTCCTACGAGCAGTACTTC. Protein sequence: CASSLGGVRGLSYEQYF.

This clonotype was counted at least ten times. This chain links TRBV27 with TRBJ1-5; 12 nucleotides match TRBD1. The CDR3 has 14 amino acids. The ends lost 6 bases at V and 7 bases at J; junction bases unmatched: 4. Germline CDR1 and CDR2: MNHEY and SMNVEV (reference sequence). The CDR3: CASRKGQGAQPQHF. DNA of the CDR3: TGTGCCAGCAGAAAGGGACAGGGGGCCCAGCCCCAGCATTTT.

This clonotype has a handful of counts. This sequence joins TRBV5-1 and TRBJ2-3; D ambiguous. In germline, CDR1 is SGHRS, CDR2 YFSETQ. The CDR3 totals 14 residues. Trimming stripped 0 bases from V and 6 bases from J, with 11 bases between. In nucleotides, the CDR3 is TGCGCCAGCAGCTTGGCCGCCGGTTTGGATACGCAGTATTTT. Its translation is CASSLAAGLDTQYF.

The rearrangement links TRBV7-2 to TRBJ1-3; a possible D gene is TRBD1 (5 bases). The CDR3 totals 15 residues. Between the trimmed V and J ends, which lost 1 base and 1 base, there was a span of 8 bases. CDR1 and CDR2 (germline): SGHTA, FQGNSA. The CDR3 loop is CASSLETASGNTIYF. The CDR3 DNA reads TGTGCCAGCAGCTTAGAGACAGCATCTGGAAACACCATATATTTT.

This clonotype was picked up many times. The DNA of the CDR3 is TGTGCCAGCAGCTTTAGTGGGCCCTACGAGCAGTACTTC. Translating gives CASSFSGPYEQYF. The chain recombines TRBV7-2 with TRBJ2-7; D not resolved. The V gene's germline CDR1 is SGHTA and CDR2 FQGNSA. V was clipped by 3 bases and J by 2 bases, with 8 bases between them. CDR3 length: 13 residues.